Reported below is one T cell receptor (beta chain). This clonotype was detected only a few times. Its antigen is unknown. No clone much larger than this one lies a single base away; base qualities are absent. In light of the paper, this sample's treatment or condition label describes: live attenuated yellow fever vaccine strain. At each blood-draw timepoint, two biological replicates of bulk PBMCs were obtained. A standard Ficoll-Paque protocol was used to isolate PBMCs from peripheral blood. TriZol was used to extract RNA from bulk PBMCs, from CD4 and CD8 fractions, and from dextramer-positive and dextramer-negative fractions. Sequencing was performed on an Illumina NovaSeq 6000. Synthesis of TCR cDNA relied on 5'RACE template switching, a step that introduced a universal primer site along with unique molecular identifiers. Priming for cDNA synthesis came from both the TCR alpha and TCR beta constant segments. Library amplification used two PCR steps, and the second PCR step added sample barcodes and sequencing adapters. Sequencing of libraries was done on Illumina HiSeq 2500 (2x100 bp) or NovaSeq (2x150 bp). The study's processing was this. Demultiplexing of reads and collapsing into UMI consensus sequences were performed with MIGEC, and V(D)J alignment was carried out with MiXCR. Using edgeR on replicate PBMC samples, clonotypes were called vaccine-responding if FDR was below 0.01 and the log2 fold change was above 5 up to day 15. Each bulk clonotype received a CD4 or CD8 identity based on whether the sequenced CD4 or CD8 repertoire contained that clonotype at higher abundance. The raw public reads went through TCRdb reprocessing: fastp at Q25, MiXCR clone calling, in-frame beta chains kept. Rows matching on CDR3 protein sequence are summarized as one entry with the most common DNA and genes. TCRdb, not the original authors, processed these V and J calls. Recorded for this sample are roughly 400,000 distinct CDR3 sequences; around 19% of them occurred a single time. The top ten constitute over 15% of the sample.

This entry comes from a study of T cells after yellow fever vaccination (dated by TCRdb to the late 2010s). At the level of the whole study: Libraries from fractions with low cell numbers were prepared with the SMART-Seq v4 Ultra Low Input RNA kit. To track T-cell clones before and after primary and booster YFV17D yellow fever vaccination, bulk TCR alpha and beta repertoires were sequenced longitudinally. Blood was collected at multiple timepoints before and after primary and secondary immunization, and bulk PBMC replicates and cell subsets were isolated. The cohort comprised two healthy male donors, one aged 18 to 30 and one aged 30 to 40 years.

In the germline V gene, CDR1 corresponds to SQVTM and CDR2 to ANQGSEA. The germline ends are 14 bases apart after V is trimmed by 4 bases and J by 1 base. From its cysteine to its phenylalanine, the CDR3 spans 15 amino acids. Only the CDR3 DNA stays, 45 bases, in frame from base 1. Overall results and qualifications from the work: Computational filtering was required because FACS-sorted repertoires could contain abundant contaminating clonotypes from the bulk population. Compared with the primary T-cell response, the secondary T-cell response was faster but weaker, reaching its peak on day 5 rather than on day 15. After the booster, most clones that had expanded after primary vaccination were detected again (almost 97% of CD4 and under 90% of CD8), suggesting broad maintenance of memory. A small share of clonotypes was detected in both CD4 and CD8 compartments, with the overlap likely arising from convergent recombination. Because only two donors were included in the study, the extent to which the findings can be generalized is limited.

This chain joins TRBV29-1 to TRBJ2-1; the D segment could be TRBD1, given 6 matching bases. The sample consisted of PBMCs, taken before the yellow fever booster vaccination. This clonotype originated in a man aged 18 to 35 who received the YFV17D yellow fever vaccine. The DNA is TGCAGCGTTGTCTTGGGGGCGCAGTCCTACAATGAGCAGTTCTTC. Translated, this gives CSVVLGAQSYNEQFF.